This is a list of T cell receptor beta chains from one sample in a study of blood T cells in healthy people across ages. TCRdb analysed the 5' RACE reads with MiXCR anew, one entry per CDR3 protein. The table includes approximately 770,000 distinct CDR3 sequences, more than 45% detected once. Source material: blood. The receptors stem from a man aged 30 to 45 in good health. Each CDR3 is given without its conserved first and last residue. Rows give clone size only sometimes, using once, few, many, or a class for an expanded clone.

>TRBV2|TRBJ2-7|-
ASSALAGDDEQY
>TRBV25-1|TRBJ1-6|-
ATTEGGYNSPLH
>TRBV7-2|TRBJ2-3|few
ASSGGTPRTDTQY
>TRBV6-2/TRBV6-3|TRBJ1-5|-
ASSFPEWRNQPQH
>TRBV5-4|-|-
ASSRRGDPYEQY
>TRBV7-8|TRBJ2-7|-
ASSLSASGTYEQY
>TRBV13|TRBJ2-7|-
ASSLGRAGLAYEQY
>TRBV20-1|-|-
SASRDSTCEQY
>TRBV20-1|TRBJ2-5|-
SAFRTAPGEQY
>TRBV20-1|TRBJ1-6|few
SARTTGSYNSPLH
>TRBV7-8|TRBJ2-3|-
ASSLGQPSTDTQY
>TRBV2|TRBJ2-1|once
ASSGSGRASGSYNEQF
>TRBV11-3|TRBJ2-3|-
ASSLAGGLADTQY
>TRBV7-9|TRBJ2-5|few
ASSSETGRETQY
>TRBV7-9|TRBJ1-1|-
ASRHPGGGTEAF
>TRBV2|TRBJ2-7|-
ASRTGWVTEQY
>TRBV5-5|TRBJ2-7|-
ASGPGLDPYEQY
>TRBV9|TRBJ2-7|-
ASSVSSKDEQY
>TRBV29-1|TRBJ2-7|few
SVGPGRSYEQY
>TRBV27|TRBJ2-1|-
ASSSGSYNEQF
>TRBV7-2|TRBJ2-3|-
ASSFSGGVMTDTQY
>TRBV5-1|TRBJ2-1|-
ASSWTGILNEQF
>TRBV9|TRBJ2-3|-
ASSTRGEDTQY
>TRBV13|TRBJ1-1|few
ASSPGQGPAF
>TRBV12-3/TRBV12-4|TRBJ1-6|-
ASSPGTVAYNSPLH
>TRBV7-9|TRBJ2-2|-
ASSPSAVPTGELF
>TRBV20-1|TRBJ2-5|-
SAHGGLLETQY
>TRBV7-9|TRBJ2-3|few
ASSFSGGSTDTQY
>TRBV9|TRBJ2-7|few
ASSVDWDRTYEQY
>TRBV10-3|TRBJ2-4|few
AISGLPGQPINIQY
>TRBV12-3/TRBV12-4|TRBJ1-2|once
ASTLTGVNGYT
>TRBV21-1|TRBJ2-5|-
ASYSSRLKKPRDSKETQY
>TRBV12-3/TRBV12-4|TRBJ1-2|-
ASSLTGTDGYT
>TRBV3-1|TRBJ1-2|once
ASSHRGDGYT
>TRBV11-3|TRBJ2-2|-
ASSSHPPNTGELF
>TRBV7-3|TRBJ2-2|-
ASSQAGGSNTGELF
>TRBV20-1|TRBJ2-1|few
SARGPPAYNEQF
>TRBV9|TRBJ1-5|-
ASSLDRGFQPQH
>TRBV7-9|TRBJ2-5|-
ASSRGPTSGQETQY
>TRBV7-9|TRBJ1-2|-
ASSFGSRGYT
>TRBV20-1|TRBJ2-7|-
SAVRSGPATEQY
>TRBV10-3|TRBJ2-6|-
AISGQGSSGANVLT
>TRBV7-9|TRBJ1-2|-
ASRLAGTANGYT
>TRBV3-1|-|once
ASSQVKGGTPDLEQY
>TRBV20-1|TRBJ1-2|few
SATQGADYGYT
>TRBV6-2/TRBV6-3|TRBJ2-5|many
ASRPTGQETQY